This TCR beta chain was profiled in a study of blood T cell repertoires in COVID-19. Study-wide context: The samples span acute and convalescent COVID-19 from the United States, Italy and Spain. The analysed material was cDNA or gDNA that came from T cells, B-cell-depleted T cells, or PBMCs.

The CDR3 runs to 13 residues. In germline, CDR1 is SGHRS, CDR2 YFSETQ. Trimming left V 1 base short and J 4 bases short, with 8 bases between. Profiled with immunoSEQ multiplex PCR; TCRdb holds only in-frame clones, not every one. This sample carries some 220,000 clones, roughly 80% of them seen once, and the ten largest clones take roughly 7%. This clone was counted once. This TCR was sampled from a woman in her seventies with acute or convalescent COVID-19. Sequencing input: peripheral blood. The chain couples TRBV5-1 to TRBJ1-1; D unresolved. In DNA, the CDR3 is TGCGCCAGCAGCTTGCAGGAGGGCACTGAAGCTTTCTTT. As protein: CASSLQEGTEAFF. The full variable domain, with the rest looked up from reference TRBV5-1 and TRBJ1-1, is KAGVTQTPRYLIKTRGQQVTLSCSPISGHRSVSWYQQTPGQGLQFLFEYFSETQRNKGNFPGRFSGRQFSNSRSEMNVSTLELGDSALYLCASSLQEGTEAFFGQGTRLTVV.